This TCR beta chain was captured by sequencing in a study of neoadjuvant anti-PD-1 for oral cavity cancer. Study-wide findings and caveats: Only a few patients per response group were TCR-analyzed; validation needed.

These oral cavity squamous cell carcinomas were HPV-negative and locally advanced. Clones were sequenced by immunoSEQ multiplex PCR, and TCRdb holds only the in-frame ones, with some missing. Counted here are tens of thousands of clones, 80% to 90% occurring once; the ten biggest clones make up 3% to 3.5%. Points on this clone: Its cognate antigen is unknown.

In germline, CDR1 is PRHDT, CDR2 FYEKMQ (reference sequence). J gave up 1 base and V 5 bases, and 7 bases lay outside the gene matches. This CDR3 contains 15 residues. This receptor was identified in a person aged 35 to 85 with oral cavity squamous cell carcinoma. The rearrangement joins TRBV13 to TRBJ2-5; 7 nucleotides agree with TRBD1. The sample consisted of PBMCs, taken before nivolumab (anti-PD-1) treatment. The CDR3, as DNA: TGTGCCAGCAGCCGGAAACAGGGGACCCAAGAGACCCAGTACTTC. This translates into CASSRKQGTQETQYF.